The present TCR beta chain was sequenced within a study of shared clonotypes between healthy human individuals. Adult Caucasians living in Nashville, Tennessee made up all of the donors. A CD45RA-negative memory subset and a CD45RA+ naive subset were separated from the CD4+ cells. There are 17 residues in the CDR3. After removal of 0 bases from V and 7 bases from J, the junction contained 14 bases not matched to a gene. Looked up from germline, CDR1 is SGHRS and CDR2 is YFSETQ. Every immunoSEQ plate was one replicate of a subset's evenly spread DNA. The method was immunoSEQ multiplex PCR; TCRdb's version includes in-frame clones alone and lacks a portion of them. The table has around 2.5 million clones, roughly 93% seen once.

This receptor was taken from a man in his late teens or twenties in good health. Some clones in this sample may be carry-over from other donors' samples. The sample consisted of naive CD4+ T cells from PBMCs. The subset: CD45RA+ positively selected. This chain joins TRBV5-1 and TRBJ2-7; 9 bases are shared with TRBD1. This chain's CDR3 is CASSLVWDRVTWGEQYF. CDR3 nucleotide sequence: TGCGCCAGCAGCTTGGTTTGGGACAGGGTGACGTGGGGTGAGCAGTACTTC.